This T cell receptor beta chain comes out of a study of blood T cell repertoires in COVID-19. Study as a whole: Samples came from the United States, Italy and Spain, spanning acute and convalescent COVID-19. In each case, the material was cDNA or gDNA derived from T cells, B-cell-depleted T cells, or PBMCs.

Per the original methods: How many nucleated cells were present was estimated from reference gene primer amplification. Clones were sequenced by immunoSEQ multiplex PCR, and TCRdb holds only the in-frame ones, with some missing. That table supplies the V and J calls and clone size; D and trimming were determined from the DNA. Of about 63,000 clones listed, approximately 79% are singletons. The junction had 9 bases not matched to a gene; V was cut back by 8 bases and J by 3 bases. CDR3 length equals 13 residues. Germline V gene data show CDR1 as SQVTM and CDR2 as ANQGSEA. The clonotype was recovered from a human donor in a cohort sampled during active COVID-19. The chain employs TRBV29-1 and TRBJ2-5; 7 positions agree with TRBD1. Specimen: peripheral blood. In DNA, the CDR3 is TGCAGCCTATGGACAGGACGTGAAGAGACCCAGTACTTC. Its protein product is CSLWTGREETQYF.